A selection of T cell receptor beta chains follows, all from one sample in a study of OX40 agonist ivuxolimab in advanced cancers. Profiled with immunoSEQ multiplex PCR; TCRdb holds only in-frame clones, not every one. This sample yields 70,000 to 80,000 clones, of which 70% to 90% are seen a single time; roughly a sixth belongs to the top ten. The sequencing here drew on CD4+ or CD8+ T cells sorted from blood, taken in a trial of the OX40 agonist ivuxolimab. Receptor source: an adult with an advanced solid tumor such as melanoma, head and neck, liver or kidney cancer. The CDR3 runs from the conserved cysteine through the conserved F or W. D genes are given only for firm matches. The listing skips clone size in some rows; elsewhere it reads once, few, many or a size class.

D gene	V gene	clone size	J gene	CDR3 protein	CDR3 DNA
NA	TRBV7-9	NA	TRBJ2-3	CASSQGRTDTQYF	TGTGCCAGCAGTCAGGGGCGGACAGATACGCAGTATTTT
TRBD1	TRBV29-1	NA	TRBJ2-3	CSVEILDRGPDTQYF	TGCAGCGTTGAGATTCTCGACAGGGGACCAGATACGCAGTATTTT
NA	TRBV29-1	NA	TRBJ1-4	CSAGGGNEKLFF	TGCAGCGCCGGCGGGGGAAATGAAAAACTGTTTTTT
TRBD1	TRBV6-6	few	TRBJ2-5	CASSYGQGSQETQYF	TGTGCCAGCAGTTACGGACAGGGGTCCCAAGAGACCCAGTACTTC
NA	TRBV6-5	NA	TRBJ2-7	CASRPGRYEQYF	TGTGCCAGCAGACCCGGGCGGTACGAGCAGTACTTC
NA	TRBV7-9	NA	TRBJ2-7	CASSFYSHAGKAYEQYF	TGTGCCAGCAGCTTTTATTCTCATGCGGGTAAAGCCTACGAGCAGTACTTC
NA	TRBV6-5	NA	TRBJ2-1	CASSSSHAVGEQFF	TGTGCCAGCAGTTCCTCCCATGCAGTTGGTGAGCAGTTCTTC
NA	TRBV6-5	NA	TRBJ1-2	CASSSDYGYTF	TGTGCCAGCAGCAGCGACTATGGCTACACCTTC
NA	TRBV29-1	NA	TRBJ2-1	CSVEVTVEQFF	TGCAGCGTTGAAGTAACAGTGGAGCAGTTCTTC
NA	TRBV5-6	NA	TRBJ1-3	CASSLAKQTGNTIYF	TGTGCCAGCAGCTTGGCCAAGCAGACTGGAAACACCATATATTTT
TRBD2	TRBV7-9	NA	TRBJ2-1	CASSLGTRGPMGQFF	TGTGCCAGCAGCTTAGGGACTAGGGGACCTATGGGGCAGTTCTTC
TRBD2	TRBV5-4	NA	TRBJ2-1	CASSSTSGSSYNEQFF	TGTGCCAGCAGCTCCACTAGCGGGAGCTCCTACAATGAGCAGTTCTTC
NA	TRBV7-2	NA	TRBJ1-2	CASSSHGGPLYGYTF	TGTGCCAGCAGCTCACACGGGGGGCCCCTCTATGGCTACACCTTC
NA	TRBV19	NA	TRBJ1-1	CASSILPRVGSEAFF	TGTGCCAGTAGTATTCTACCCAGGGTCGGCTCTGAAGCTTTCTTT
TRBD1	TRBV5-7	NA	TRBJ1-1	CASSKGDRVTEAFF	TGTGCCAGCAGCAAGGGGGACAGGGTCACTGAAGCTTTCTTT
NA	TRBV7-9	NA	TRBJ1-3	CASSFLGDQNTIYF	TGTGCCAGCAGCTTCCTGGGTGATCAAAACACCATATATTTT
NA	TRBV7-9	once	TRBJ2-1	CASSLEVAEQFF	TGTGCCAGCAGCTTGGAGGTCGCTGAGCAGTTCTTC
TRBD2	TRBV2	NA	TRBJ2-2	CASELAGGPGELFF	TGTGCCAGCGAACTAGCGGGAGGGCCCGGGGAGCTGTTTTTT
NA	TRBV5-1	NA	TRBJ1-6	CASSLDGRDDSPLHF	TGCGCCAGCAGCTTGGACGGCCGGGACGATTCACCCCTCCACTTT
NA	TRBV5-6	NA	TRBJ2-2	CASSLPVTGELFF	TGTGCCAGCAGCTTGCCAGTTACCGGGGAGCTGTTTTTT
NA	TRBV4-1	NA	TRBJ2-2	CASSQAWGGTGELFF	TGCGCCAGCAGCCAAGCCTGGGGTGGAACCGGGGAGCTGTTTTTT
NA	TRBV15	NA	TRBJ1-3	CATTRTSSGNTIYF	TGTGCCACCACCCGGACCAGCTCTGGAAACACCATATATTTT
NA	TRBV5-8	once	TRBJ1-1	CASSLGTGWRGTEAFF	TGTGCCAGCAGCTTGGGTACAGGGTGGCGCGGAACTGAAGCTTTCTTT
TRBD2	TRBV27	NA	TRBJ2-7	CASSLNGREGVHEQYF	TGTGCCAGCAGTTTAAATGGGCGGGAGGGCGTCCACGAGCAGTACTTC
NA	TRBV28	NA	TRBJ1-5	CASSLPSSNQPQHF	TGTGCCAGCAGTTTGCCCAGCTCCAATCAGCCCCAGCATTTT
TRBD2	TRBV28	NA	TRBJ2-3	CASSPWTGLAPDTQYF	TGTGCCAGCAGTCCCTGGACGGGACTAGCCCCAGATACGCAGTATTTT
NA	TRBV6-5	NA	TRBJ2-5	CASSYRQVQETQYF	TGTGCCAGCAGTTACCGACAGGTTCAAGAGACCCAGTACTTC
NA	TRBV5-4	NA	TRBJ2-7	CASSLWTSYEQYF	TGTGCCAGCAGCTTGTGGACAAGCTACGAGCAGTACTTC
TRBD2	TRBV11-3	NA	TRBJ2-5	CASSSEAGATQETQYF	TGTGCCAGCAGCTCCGAAGCGGGAGCTACCCAAGAGACCCAGTACTTC
NA	TRBV7-2	once	TRBJ2-3	CASSSLRGWDTQYF	TGTGCCAGCAGCTCATTGAGGGGGTGGGATACGCAGTATTTT
NA	TRBV25-1	NA	TRBJ1-3	CASSGSGAGNTIYF	TGTGCCAGCAGTGGGAGTGGGGCCGGAAACACCATATATTTT
TRBD1	TRBV7-7	NA	TRBJ2-3	CASSPGQVSTDTQYF	TGTGCTAGCAGCCCGGGACAGGTTAGCACAGATACGCAGTATTTT
NA	TRBV5-1	few	TRBJ2-3	CASSLVWGSSQITQYF	TGCGCCAGCAGCTTGGTGTGGGGCAGTTCACAGATTACGCAGTATTTT
TRBD1	TRBV6-5	once	TRBJ1-5	CASSFDRDNQPQHF	TGTGCCAGCAGCTTCGACAGGGACAATCAGCCCCAGCATTTT
NA	TRBV11-3	NA	TRBJ2-5	CASSLGGAGETQYF	TGTGCCAGCAGCTTGGGGGGCGCCGGAGAGACCCAGTACTTC
NA	TRBV6-5	NA	TRBJ2-7	CASSLGLAPGEQYF	TGTGCCAGCAGTCTGGGTCTAGCCCCTGGGGAGCAGTACTTC
NA	TRBV5-1	NA	TRBJ2-7	CASSGGTASYEQYF	TGCGCCAGCAGCGGCGGGACAGCGTCCTACGAGCAGTACTTC
NA	TRBV19	NA	TRBJ1-2	CASSITRGQYSYGYTF	TGTGCCAGTAGTATAACGAGAGGACAGTATTCCTATGGCTACACCTTC
NA	TRBV28	NA	TRBJ2-5	CASSPPNEETQYF	TGTGCCAGCAGCCCACCGAACGAAGAGACCCAGTACTTC
NA	TRBV2	NA	TRBJ1-5	CASSDDPGQLNQPQHF	TGTGCCAGCAGTGATGATCCTGGACAGCTCAATCAGCCCCAGCATTTT
NA	TRBV29-1	NA	TRBJ1-4	CSVGNEKLFF	TGCAGCGTAGGAAATGAAAAACTGTTTTTT
TRBD2	TRBV18	NA	TRBJ2-3	CASSPGTSGTDTQYF	TGTGCCAGCTCACCAGGGACTAGCGGCACAGATACGCAGTATTTT
TRBD1	TRBV6-1	NA	TRBJ1-5	CASRRTGGEWQPQHF	TGTGCCAGCAGGAGGACAGGGGGCGAATGGCAGCCCCAGCATTTT
NA	TRBV28	NA	TRBJ2-7	CASSLMAASYEQYF	TGTGCCAGCAGTTTAATGGCAGCTTCCTACGAGCAGTACTTC
TRBD2	TRBV5-1	NA	TRBJ2-1	CASSLGTSGRRNEQFF	TGCGCCAGCAGCTTGGGGACTAGCGGGAGGCGGAATGAGCAGTTCTTC
TRBD1	TRBV18	NA	TRBJ1-2	CASSTGTGVGYTF	TGTGCCAGCTCAACCGGGACAGGGGTTGGCTACACCTTC
TRBD1	TRBV5-8	NA	TRBJ2-7	CASIAGTGEQYF	TGTGCCAGCATAGCAGGGACAGGCGAGCAGTACTTC
NA	TRBV5-4	NA	TRBJ2-7	CASSFGRDYEQYF	TGTGCCAGCAGCTTCGGCAGGGACTACGAGCAGTACTTC